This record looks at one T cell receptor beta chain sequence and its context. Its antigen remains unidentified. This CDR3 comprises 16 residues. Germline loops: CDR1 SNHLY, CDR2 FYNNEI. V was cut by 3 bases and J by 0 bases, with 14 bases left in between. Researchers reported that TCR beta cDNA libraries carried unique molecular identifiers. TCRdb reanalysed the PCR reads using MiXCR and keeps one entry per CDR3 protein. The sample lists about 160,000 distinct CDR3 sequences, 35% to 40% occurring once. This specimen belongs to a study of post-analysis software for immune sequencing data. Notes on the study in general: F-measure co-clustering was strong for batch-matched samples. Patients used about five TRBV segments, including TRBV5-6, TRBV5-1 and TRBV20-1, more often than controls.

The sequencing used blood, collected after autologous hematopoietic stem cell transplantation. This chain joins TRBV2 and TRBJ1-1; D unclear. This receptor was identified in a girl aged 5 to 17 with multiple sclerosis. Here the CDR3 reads CASSEQEPRLNTEAFF. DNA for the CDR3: TGTGCCAGCAGTGAGCAGGAGCCCCGGTTGAACACTGAAGCTTTCTTT.